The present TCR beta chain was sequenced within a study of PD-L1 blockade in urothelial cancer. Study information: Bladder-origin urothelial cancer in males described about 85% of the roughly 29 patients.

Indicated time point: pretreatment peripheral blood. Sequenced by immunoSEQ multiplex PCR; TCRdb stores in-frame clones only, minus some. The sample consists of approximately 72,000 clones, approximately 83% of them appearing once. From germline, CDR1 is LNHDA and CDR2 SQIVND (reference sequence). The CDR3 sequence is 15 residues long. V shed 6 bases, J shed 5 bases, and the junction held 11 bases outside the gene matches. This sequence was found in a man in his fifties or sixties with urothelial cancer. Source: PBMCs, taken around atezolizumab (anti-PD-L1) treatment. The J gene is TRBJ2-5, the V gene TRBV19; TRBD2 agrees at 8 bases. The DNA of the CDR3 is TGTGCCAGTAGCCGCGTGGGTAGCGGGGATGAGACCCAGTACTTC. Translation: CASSRVGSGDETQYF. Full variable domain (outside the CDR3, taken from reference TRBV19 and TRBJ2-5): DGGITQSPKYLFRKEGQNVTLSCEQNLNHDAMYWYRQDPGQGLRLIYYSQIVNDFQKGDIAEGYSVSREKKESFPLTVTSAQKNPTAFYLCASSRVGSGDETQYFGPGTRLLVL.